The 18 T cell receptor beta chains listed next were all sequenced from one sample in a study of shared clonotypes between healthy human individuals. Here immunoSEQ multiplex PCR was the method, and the copy in TCRdb shows in-frame clones only, minus some. The profile shows 2 million to 2.5 million clones, around 95% of them singletons. Sequencing was carried out using naive CD4+ T cells sorted from blood. The subset here: CD45RA+ positively selected. Receptors originate from a man aged 18 to 30 in good health.

The chain recombines TRBV6-6 with TRBJ1-1; D ambiguous. The CDR3 runs 13 residues. Trimming left V 5 bases short and J 0 bases short, with 7 bases between. The germline gives CDR1 MNHNY, CDR2 SVGAGI (reference sequence). The CDR3 bases are TGTGCCAGCAGTACACACGTGAACACTGAAGCTTTCTTT. This sequence encodes CASSTHVNTEAFF.

Turning to this clone: Other DNA sequences from this sample encode an identical CDR3 as well. The V call is TRBV5-1, the J call TRBJ2-7, with D unresolved. This CDR3 has 14 amino acids. Per the germline V gene, CDR1 is SGHRS and CDR2 is YFSETQ. The ends were cut back, 0 bases at V and 0 bases at J, with 7 bases in the middle. The chain's CDR3 is CASSLGPASYEQYF. CDR3 nucleotides: TGCGCCAGCAGCTTGGGACCCGCCTCCTACGAGCAGTACTTC.

This chain connects TRBV19 to TRBJ1-3, with D maybe TRBD1 (5 bases). Germline V gene sequence: CDR1 LNHDA, CDR2 SQIVND (reference sequence). The V and J ends lost 8 bases and 2 bases respectively, with 13 bases between them. The CDR3 spans 14 residues. The chain's CDR3 is CASQHQGAGNTIYF. CDR3 DNA: TGTGCCAGTCAACACCAGGGCGCTGGAAACACCATATATTTT.

Only one count was recorded for this clone. At one end, the junction sequence differs from germline, possibly due to a read error. The chain uses TRBV28 and TRBJ1-1, with D perhaps matching TRBD1 (5 bases). The CDR3 is 14 amino acids. Germline V gene lookup returns CDR1 MDHEN and CDR2 SYDVKM. CDR3 bases: TGTGCCAGCAGTCGCCCGGCCGGGACGCCACCCCTCTCTTTT. This sequence encodes CASSRPAGTPPLSF. Full variable domain (remainder filled in from reference TRBV28 and TRBJ1-1): DVKVTQSSRYLVKRTGEKVFLECVQDMDHENMFWYRQDPGLGLRLIYFSYDVKMKEKGDIPEGYSVSREKKERFSLILESASTNQTSMYLCASSRPAGTPPLSFGQGTRLTVV.

As for this clone: Other DNA sequences in this sample translate to the same CDR3. The rearrangement joins TRBV7-9 to TRBJ1-1; D perhaps matches TRBD1 (6 bases). V was shortened by 1 base and J by 1 base, with 7 bases between the two germline ends. The CDR3 spans 14 residues. Germline loops: CDR1 SEHNR, CDR2 FQNEAQ (reference sequence). DNA for the CDR3: TGTGCCAGCAGCTTAGAAGGGGGGAACACTGAAGCTTTCTTT. It translates to CASSLEGGNTEAFF. Together with reference TRBV7-9 and TRBJ1-1, the CDR3 gives the full variable domain: DTGVSQNPRHKITKRGQNVTFRCDPISEHNRLYWYRQTLGQGPEFLTYFQNEAQLEKSRLLSDRFSAERPKGSFSTLEIQRTEQGDSAMYLCASSLEGGNTEAFFGQGTRLTVV.

V usage is TRBV9 and J usage is TRBJ2-3; D tentatively reads TRBD1 or TRBD2 (6 bases each). Trimming stripped 4 bases from V and 2 bases from J, with 14 bases between. This CDR3 region has 15 residues. Per germline, CDR1 SGDLS and CDR2 YYNGEE. In DNA, the CDR3 is TGTGCCAGCAGCCCGTCCGGGGGCTACACAGATACGCAGTATTTT. Amino acid sequence: CASSPSGGYTDTQYF.

In the case of this clone: Other DNA sequences within the sample encode an identical CDR3. The CDR3 DNA reads TGTGCCAGCAGCCCCACAGGGGATAACTATGGCTACACCTTC. Translation gives CASSPTGDNYGYTF. The chain has TRBV6-5 and TRBJ1-2, with 7 bases lining up with TRBD1. Per the germline V gene, CDR1 is MNHEY and CDR2 is SVGAGI. The V and J ends lost 6 bases and 1 base, in that order; junction bases with no gene match: 5. There are 14 residues in the CDR3.

The V gene is TRBV6-5, the J gene TRBJ1-2; D unresolved. CDR3 length: 15 amino acids. Germline loops: CDR1 MNHEY, CDR2 SVGAGI. The V end was cut by 0 bases, the J end by 3 bases, with 11 bases between. CDR3: CASSYSLRGDYGYTF. The CDR3, as DNA: TGTGCCAGCAGTTACTCGCTGCGAGGCGACTATGGCTACACCTTC.

The V call is TRBV9, the J call TRBJ1-4; D uncertain. The CDR3 loop spans 15 amino acids. CDR1 and CDR2 (germline): SGDLS, YYNGEE. The V end lost 4 bases, the J end lost 3 bases, and 13 bases lay between the germline ends. The CDR3 bases are TGTGCCAGCAGCCCCGGGCAGGTAGCTAATGAAAAACTGTTTTTT. As protein: CASSPGQVANEKLFF. Filled out from reference TRBV9 and TRBJ1-4, the complete variable domain reads DSGVTQTPKHLITATGQRVTLRCSPRSGDLSVYWYQQSLDQGLQFLIQYYNGEERAKGNILERFSAQQFPDLHSELNLSSLELGDSALYFCASSPGQVANEKLFFGSGTQLSVL.

V and J are TRBV7-9 and TRBJ2-7; D uncertain. CDR1 is SEHNR, CDR2 FQNEAQ, per germline (reference sequence). This CDR3 contains 14 residues. V gave up 2 bases and J gave up 6 bases, with 14 bases separating them. The CDR3 sequence: CASSLKEKGGEQYF. Written as DNA, the CDR3 is TGTGCCAGCAGCTTAAAGGAGAAAGGCGGCGAGCAGTACTTC.

The chain uses TRBV5-1 and TRBJ2-1; 10 nucleotides align to TRBD2. CDR1 and CDR2 from the germline V gene are SGHRS and YFSETQ. The CDR3 has 17 amino acids. Losses at the gene ends were 0 bases for V and 8 bases for J; bases not matched to a gene: 11. For the CDR3, the DNA is TGCGCCAGCAGCTTGGAGCCCCAAGCGGGGGGGCTACATGAGCAGTTCTTC. Translating it yields CASSLEPQAGGLHEQFF.

The genes are TRBV7-2 and TRBJ2-7; D not resolved. This CDR3 contains 12 residues. V was cut by 5 bases and J by 1 base, with 6 bases left in between. Germline V gene sequence: CDR1 SGHTA, CDR2 FQGNSA. CDR3 bases: TGTGCCAGCAGCATAGGATCCTACGAGCAGTACTTC. Its translation: CASSIGSYEQYF. Together with reference TRBV7-2 and TRBJ2-7, the CDR3 gives the full variable domain: GAGVSQSPSNKVTEKGKDVELRCDPISGHTALYWYRQSLGQGLEFLIYFQGNSAPDKSGLPSDRFSAERTGGSVSTLTIQRTQQEDSAVYLCASSIGSYEQYFGPGTRLTVT.

The table lists this clone with a count of one. This sequence joins TRBV2 and TRBJ1-6, with a weak D call TRBD1 (5 bases). V dropped 7 bases and J dropped 9 bases, with 19 bases sitting between them. Germline V CDR1 and CDR2: SNHLY, FYNNEI. The CDR3 totals 15 residues. The CDR3 protein is CASTLVGTSSSPLHF. CDR3 DNA: TGTGCCAGCACCTTAGTAGGGACTTCGAGTTCACCCCTCCACTTT.

This sequence joins TRBV29-1 and TRBJ1-2; 8 bases line up with TRBD1. The CDR3 runs 14 residues. CDR1 and CDR2 from the germline V gene are SQVTM and ANQGSEA. V shed 4 bases, J shed 2 bases, and the junction held 6 bases outside the gene matches. The CDR3 region has the DNA TGCAGCGTTGGGGGCGGACAGGGAAACTATGGCTACACCTTC. Encoded protein: CSVGGGQGNYGYTF.

V is TRBV5-4 and J is TRBJ2-2, with D uncertain. The germline V gene encodes CDR1 SGHNT and CDR2 YYREEE (reference sequence). V was pared by 3 bases and J by 4 bases, with 13 bases between. This CDR3 comprises 15 residues. CDR3 in DNA: TGTGCCAGCAGCTCGATCGAGCCACTCACCGGGGAGCTGTTTTTT. This codes for CASSSIEPLTGELFF. Using reference TRBV5-4 and TRBJ2-2 for the parts outside the CDR3, the full variable domain is ETGVTQSPTHLIKTRGQQVTLRCSSQSGHNTVSWYQQALGQGPQFIFQYYREEENGRGNFPPRFSGLQFPNYSSELNVNALELDDSALYLCASSSIEPLTGELFFGEGSRLTVL.

The chain employs TRBV7-2 and TRBJ2-7, with TRBD2 identical over 12 bases. Germline CDR1 and CDR2: SGHTA and FQGNSA. The CDR3 contains 17 residues. The ends lost 3 bases at V and 3 bases at J; junction bases unmatched: 9. The CDR3 loop reads CASSFDTSGRKNYEQYF. In nucleotides, the CDR3 is TGTGCCAGCAGCTTCGACACTAGCGGGAGGAAAAACTACGAGCAGTACTTC.

The chain is built from TRBV2 and TRBJ2-7; 9 nucleotides agree with TRBD1. From germline, CDR1 is SNHLY and CDR2 FYNNEI. CDR3 length equals 14 residues. V lost 7 bases and J lost 0; bases outside the gene matches: 4. CDR3 protein: CASKSGQGSYEQYF. CDR3 nucleotides: TGTGCCAGCAAATCGGGACAGGGCTCCTACGAGCAGTACTTC.

The chain recombines TRBV5-1 with TRBJ2-2; 10 positions agree with TRBD1. The germline CDR1 and CDR2 sequences are SGHRS and YFSETQ. V lost 2 bases and J lost 5; bases outside the gene matches: 9. This CDR3 has 17 residues. CDR3 coding DNA: TGCGCCAGCAGCTTTACTAAGACAGGGGGCTCTACCGGGGAGCTGTTTTTT. Amino acids: CASSFTKTGGSTGELFF.